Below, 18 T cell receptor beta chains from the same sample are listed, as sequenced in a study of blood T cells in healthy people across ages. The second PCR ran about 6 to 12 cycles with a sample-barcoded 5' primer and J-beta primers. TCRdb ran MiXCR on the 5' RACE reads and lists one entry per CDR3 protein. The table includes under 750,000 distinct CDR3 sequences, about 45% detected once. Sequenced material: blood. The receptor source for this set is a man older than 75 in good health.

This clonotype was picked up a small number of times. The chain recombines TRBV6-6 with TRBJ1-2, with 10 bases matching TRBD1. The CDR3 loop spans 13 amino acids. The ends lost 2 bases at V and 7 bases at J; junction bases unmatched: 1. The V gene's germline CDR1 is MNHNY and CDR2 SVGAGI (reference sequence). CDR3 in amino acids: CASSYGDRGGYTF. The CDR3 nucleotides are TGTGCCAGCAGTTACGGGGACAGGGGTGGCTACACCTTC.

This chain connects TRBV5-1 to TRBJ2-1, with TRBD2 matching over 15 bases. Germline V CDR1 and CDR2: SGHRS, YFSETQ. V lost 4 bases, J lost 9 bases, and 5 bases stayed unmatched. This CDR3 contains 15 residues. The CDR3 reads CASSQGTSGGLEQFF. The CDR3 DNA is TGCGCCAGCAGCCAAGGGACTAGCGGGGGGCTTGAGCAGTTCTTC.

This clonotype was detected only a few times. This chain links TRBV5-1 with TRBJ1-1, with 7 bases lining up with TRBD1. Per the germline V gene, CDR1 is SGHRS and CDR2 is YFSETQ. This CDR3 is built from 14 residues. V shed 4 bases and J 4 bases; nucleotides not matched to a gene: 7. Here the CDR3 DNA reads TGCGCCAGCAGCGTGACAGGGTCGGGCACTGAAGCTTTCTTT. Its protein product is CASSVTGSGTEAFF.

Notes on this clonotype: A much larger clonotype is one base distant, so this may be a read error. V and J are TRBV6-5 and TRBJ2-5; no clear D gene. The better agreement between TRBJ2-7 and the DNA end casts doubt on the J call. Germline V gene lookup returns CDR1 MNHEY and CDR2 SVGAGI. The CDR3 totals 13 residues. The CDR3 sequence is CASSDLERSEQYF. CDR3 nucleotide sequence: TGTGCCAGCAGTGACCTGGAAAGATCCGAGCAGTACTTC.

CDR3 region: CSAGQYQETQYF. In DNA form, the CDR3 reads TGCAGTGCAGGACAGTACCAAGAGACCCAGTACTTC. The rearrangement joins TRBV20-1 to TRBJ2-5, with a tentative D call TRBD1 (6 bases). Germline values: CDR1 DFQATT, CDR2 SNEGSKA (reference sequence). CDR3 length equals 12 residues. Trimming removed 6 bases from V and 0 bases from J, with 8 bases in between.

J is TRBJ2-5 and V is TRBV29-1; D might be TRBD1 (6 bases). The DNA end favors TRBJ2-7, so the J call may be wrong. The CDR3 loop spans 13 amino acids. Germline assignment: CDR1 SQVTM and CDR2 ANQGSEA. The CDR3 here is CSVENRVGHEQYF. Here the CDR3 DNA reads TGCAGCGTTGAAAACAGGGTAGGACACGAGCAGTACTTC.

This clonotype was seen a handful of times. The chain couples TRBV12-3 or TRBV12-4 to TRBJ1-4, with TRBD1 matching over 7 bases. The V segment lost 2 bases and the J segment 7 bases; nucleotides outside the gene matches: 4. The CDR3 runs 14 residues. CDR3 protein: CASSLTGAGEKLFF. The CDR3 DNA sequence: TGTGCCAGCAGTTTAACAGGGGCGGGTGAAAAACTGTTTTTT.

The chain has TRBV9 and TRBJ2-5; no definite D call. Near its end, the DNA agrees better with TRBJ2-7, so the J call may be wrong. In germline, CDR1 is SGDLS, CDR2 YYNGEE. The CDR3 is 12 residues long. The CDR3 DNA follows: TGTGCCAGCAGCGTGGATGAGTACGAGCAGTACTTC. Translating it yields CASSVDEYEQYF.

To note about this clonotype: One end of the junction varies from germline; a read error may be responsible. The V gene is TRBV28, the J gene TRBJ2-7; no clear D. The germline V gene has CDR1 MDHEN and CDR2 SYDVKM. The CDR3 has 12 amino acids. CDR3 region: CASSSLLHERYF. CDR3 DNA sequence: TGTGCCAGCAGTTCCCTCCTCCACGAGCGGTACTTC.

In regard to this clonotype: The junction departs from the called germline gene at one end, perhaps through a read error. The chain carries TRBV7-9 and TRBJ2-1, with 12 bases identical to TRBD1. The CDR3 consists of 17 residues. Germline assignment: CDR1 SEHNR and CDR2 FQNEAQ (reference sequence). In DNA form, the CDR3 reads TGTGCCAGCAGCCTAGCCTCCGGGACAGGGGGCAGCGATGAGCAGTTCTTC. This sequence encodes CASSLASGTGGSDEQFF. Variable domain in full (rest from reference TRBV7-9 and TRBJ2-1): DTGVSQNPRHKITKRGQNVTFRCDPISEHNRLYWYRQTLGQGPEFLTYFQNEAQLEKSRLLSDRFSAERPKGSFSTLEIQRTEQGDSAMYLCASSLASGTGGSDEQFFGPGTRLTVL.

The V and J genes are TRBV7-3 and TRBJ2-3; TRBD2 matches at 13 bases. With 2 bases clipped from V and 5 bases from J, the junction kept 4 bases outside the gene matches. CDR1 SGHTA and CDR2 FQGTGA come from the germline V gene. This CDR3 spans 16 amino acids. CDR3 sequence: CASSLLLAGGKDTQYF. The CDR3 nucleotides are TGTGCCAGCAGCTTATTACTAGCGGGGGGGAAAGATACGCAGTATTTT.

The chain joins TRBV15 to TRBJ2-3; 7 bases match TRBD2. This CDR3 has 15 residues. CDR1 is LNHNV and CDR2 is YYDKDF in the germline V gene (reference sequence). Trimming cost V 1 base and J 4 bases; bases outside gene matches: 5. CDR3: CATSRVRTSADTQYF. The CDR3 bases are TGTGCCACCAGCAGAGTCCGGACTAGTGCAGATACGCAGTATTTT.

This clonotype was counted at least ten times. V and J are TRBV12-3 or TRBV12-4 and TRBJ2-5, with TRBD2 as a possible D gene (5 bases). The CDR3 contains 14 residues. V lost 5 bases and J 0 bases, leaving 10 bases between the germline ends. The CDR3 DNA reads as TGTGCCAGCAGTCCTCAGCGGCACCAAGAGACCCAGTACTTC. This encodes CASSPQRHQETQYF.

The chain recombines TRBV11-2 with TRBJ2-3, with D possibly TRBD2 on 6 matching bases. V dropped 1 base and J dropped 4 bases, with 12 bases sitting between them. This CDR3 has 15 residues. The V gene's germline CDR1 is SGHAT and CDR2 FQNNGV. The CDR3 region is CASSLVGTGSDTQYF. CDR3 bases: TGTGCCAGCAGCTTAGTGGGGACTGGTTCAGATACGCAGTATTTT. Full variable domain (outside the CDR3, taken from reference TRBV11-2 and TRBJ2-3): EAGVAQSPRYKIIEKRQSVAFWCNPISGHATLYWYQQILGQGPKLLIQFQNNGVVDDSQLPKDRFSAERLKGVDSTLKIQPAKLEDSAVYLCASSLVGTGSDTQYFGPGTRLTVL.

DNA of the CDR3: TGTGCCATCAGTGCAAACCGGGGCACTGAAGCTTTCTTT. Its protein product is CAISANRGTEAFF. The rearrangement links TRBV10-3 to TRBJ1-1; D uncertain. Germline values: CDR1 ENHRY, CDR2 SYGVKD. This CDR3 has 13 residues. Trimming took 4 bases from V and 4 from J, leaving 10 bases between them.

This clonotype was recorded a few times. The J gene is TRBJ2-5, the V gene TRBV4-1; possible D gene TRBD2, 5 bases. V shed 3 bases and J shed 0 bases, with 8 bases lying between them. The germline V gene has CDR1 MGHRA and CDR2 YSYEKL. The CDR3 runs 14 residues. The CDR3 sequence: CASSHILDQETQYF. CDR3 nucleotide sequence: TGCGCCAGCAGCCATATACTAGACCAAGAGACCCAGTACTTC.

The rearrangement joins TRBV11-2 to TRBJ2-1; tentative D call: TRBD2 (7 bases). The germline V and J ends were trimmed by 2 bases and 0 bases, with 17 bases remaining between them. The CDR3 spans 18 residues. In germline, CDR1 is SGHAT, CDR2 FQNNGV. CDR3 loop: CASSLLLSGGSSYNEQFF. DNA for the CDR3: TGTGCCAGCAGCTTACTTCTTTCGGGGGGCAGCTCCTACAATGAGCAGTTCTTC.

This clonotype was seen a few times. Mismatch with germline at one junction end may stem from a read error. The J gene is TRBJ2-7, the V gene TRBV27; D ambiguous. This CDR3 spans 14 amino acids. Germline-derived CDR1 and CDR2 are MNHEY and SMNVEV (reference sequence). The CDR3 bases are TGTGCTAGCAGCTTAGATAGGTTCTCCTACGAGCAGTACTTC. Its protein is CASSLDRFSYEQYF.